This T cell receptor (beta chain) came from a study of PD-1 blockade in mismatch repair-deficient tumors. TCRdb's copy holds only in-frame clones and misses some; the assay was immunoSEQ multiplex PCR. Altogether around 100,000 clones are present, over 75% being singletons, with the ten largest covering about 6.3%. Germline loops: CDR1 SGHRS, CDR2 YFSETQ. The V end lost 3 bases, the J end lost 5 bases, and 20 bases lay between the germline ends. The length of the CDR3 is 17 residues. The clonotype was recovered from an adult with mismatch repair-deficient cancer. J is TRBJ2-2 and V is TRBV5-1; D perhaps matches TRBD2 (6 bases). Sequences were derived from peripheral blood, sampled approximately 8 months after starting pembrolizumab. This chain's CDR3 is CASSSGPGDRDTGELFF. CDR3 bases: TGCGCCAGCAGCTCGGGTCCGGGAGATCGGGATACCGGGGAGCTGTTTTTT. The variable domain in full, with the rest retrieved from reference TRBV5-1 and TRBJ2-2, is KAGVTQTPRYLIKTRGQQVTLSCSPISGHRSVSWYQQTPGQGLQFLFEYFSETQRNKGNFPGRFSGRQFSNSRSEMNVSTLELGDSALYLCASSSGPGDRDTGELFFGEGSRLTVL.